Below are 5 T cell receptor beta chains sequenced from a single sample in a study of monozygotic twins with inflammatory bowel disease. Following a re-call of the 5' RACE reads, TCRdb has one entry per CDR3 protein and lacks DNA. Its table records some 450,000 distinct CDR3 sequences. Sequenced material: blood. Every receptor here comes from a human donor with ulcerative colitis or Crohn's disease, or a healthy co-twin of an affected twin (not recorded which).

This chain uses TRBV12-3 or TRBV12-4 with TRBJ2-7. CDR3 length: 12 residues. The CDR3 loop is CASRQDIYEQYF.

The CDR3 is CASKRLAGNNEQFF. The rearrangement uses TRBV6-1 and TRBJ2-1; TCRdb proposes TRBD2, but this gene call is untestable without DNA. From germline, CDR1 is MNHNS and CDR2 SASEGT. The CDR3 is 14 amino acids.

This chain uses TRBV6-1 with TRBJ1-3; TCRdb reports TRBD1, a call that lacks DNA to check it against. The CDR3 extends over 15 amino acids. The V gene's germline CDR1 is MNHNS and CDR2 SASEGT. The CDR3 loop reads CASSLQGGGGNTIYF.

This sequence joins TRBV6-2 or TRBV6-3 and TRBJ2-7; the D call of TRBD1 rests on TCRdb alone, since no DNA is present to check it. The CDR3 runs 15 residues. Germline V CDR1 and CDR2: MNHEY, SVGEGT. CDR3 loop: CASSTAPGQAYEQYF.

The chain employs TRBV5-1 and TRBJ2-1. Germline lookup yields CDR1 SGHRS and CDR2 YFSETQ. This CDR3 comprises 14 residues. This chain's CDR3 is CASSLGSYYNEQFF.